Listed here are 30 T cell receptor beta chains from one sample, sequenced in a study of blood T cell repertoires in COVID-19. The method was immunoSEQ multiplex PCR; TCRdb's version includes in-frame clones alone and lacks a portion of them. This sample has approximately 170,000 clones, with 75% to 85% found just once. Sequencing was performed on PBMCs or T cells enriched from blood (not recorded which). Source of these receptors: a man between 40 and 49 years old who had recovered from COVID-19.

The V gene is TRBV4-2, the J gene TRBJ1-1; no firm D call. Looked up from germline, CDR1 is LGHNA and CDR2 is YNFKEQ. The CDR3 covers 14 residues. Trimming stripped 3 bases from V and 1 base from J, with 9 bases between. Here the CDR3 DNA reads TGTGCCAGCAGCCAGGTTCACTCGAACACTGAAGCTTTCTTT. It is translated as CASSQVHSNTEAFF.

This CDR3 is CASSLLQETQYF. CDR3 bases: TGCGCCAGCAGCCTATTACAAGAGACCCAGTACTTC. The V and J genes are TRBV5-1 and TRBJ2-5, with D unresolved. This CDR3 has 12 residues. The V gene's germline CDR1 is SGHRS and CDR2 YFSETQ. Trimming took 4 bases from V and 2 from J, leaving 6 bases between them.

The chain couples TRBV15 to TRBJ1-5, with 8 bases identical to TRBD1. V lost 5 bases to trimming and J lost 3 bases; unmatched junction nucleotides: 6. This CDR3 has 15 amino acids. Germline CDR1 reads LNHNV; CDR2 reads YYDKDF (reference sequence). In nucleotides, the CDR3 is TGTGCCACCAGCGGTGGGACAGGTGTCAATCAGCCCCAGCATTTT. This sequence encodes CATSGGTGVNQPQHF.

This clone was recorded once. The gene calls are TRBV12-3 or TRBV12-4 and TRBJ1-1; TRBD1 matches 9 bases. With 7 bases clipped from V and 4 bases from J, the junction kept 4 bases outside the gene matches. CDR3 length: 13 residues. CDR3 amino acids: CASKTGGGTEAFF. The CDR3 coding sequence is TGTGCCAGCAAGACAGGGGGGGGCACTGAAGCTTTCTTT.

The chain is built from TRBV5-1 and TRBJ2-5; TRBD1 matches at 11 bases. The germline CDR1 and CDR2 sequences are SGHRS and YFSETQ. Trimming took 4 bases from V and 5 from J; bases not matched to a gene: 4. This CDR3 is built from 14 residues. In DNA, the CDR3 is TGCGCCAGCAGCAGGACAGGGGGCCGGGAGACCCAGTACTTC. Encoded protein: CASSRTGGRETQYF.

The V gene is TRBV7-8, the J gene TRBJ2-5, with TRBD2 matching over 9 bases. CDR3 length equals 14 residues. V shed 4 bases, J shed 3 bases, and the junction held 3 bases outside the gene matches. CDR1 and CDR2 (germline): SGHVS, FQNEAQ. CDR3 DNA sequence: TGTGCCAGCAGCTCTGGACTAGCGAAAGAGACCCAGTACTTC. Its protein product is CASSSGLAKETQYF.

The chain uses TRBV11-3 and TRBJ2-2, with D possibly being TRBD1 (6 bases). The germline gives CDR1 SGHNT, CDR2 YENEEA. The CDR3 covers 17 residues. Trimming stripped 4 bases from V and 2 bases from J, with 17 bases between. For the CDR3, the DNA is TGTGCCAGCAGCTCTAGATCGACAGGAGAAAACACCGGGGAGCTGTTTTTT. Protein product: CASSSRSTGENTGELFF.

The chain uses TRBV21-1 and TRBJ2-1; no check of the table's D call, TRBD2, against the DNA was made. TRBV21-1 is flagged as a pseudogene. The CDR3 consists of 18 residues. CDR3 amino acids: CASSSFETSGGPYNEQFF. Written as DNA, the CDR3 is TGTGCCAGCAGCTCATTCGAGACTAGCGGGGGTCCCTACAATGAGCAGTTCTTC.

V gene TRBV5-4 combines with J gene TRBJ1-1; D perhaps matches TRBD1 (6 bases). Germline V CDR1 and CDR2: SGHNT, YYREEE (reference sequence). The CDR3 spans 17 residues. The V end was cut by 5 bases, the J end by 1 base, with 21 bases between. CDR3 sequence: CASSTTKYRVENTEAFF. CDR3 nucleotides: TGTGCCAGCAGTACCACTAAATACAGGGTAGAGAACACTGAAGCTTTCTTT.

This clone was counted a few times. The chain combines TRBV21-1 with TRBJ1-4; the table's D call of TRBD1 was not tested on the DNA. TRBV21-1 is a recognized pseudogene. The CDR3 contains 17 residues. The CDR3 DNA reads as TGTGCCAGCAGCAAGGGGGGCGAGGGGGCGCAACGTGAAAAACTGTTTTTT. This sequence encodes CASSKGGEGAQREKLFF.

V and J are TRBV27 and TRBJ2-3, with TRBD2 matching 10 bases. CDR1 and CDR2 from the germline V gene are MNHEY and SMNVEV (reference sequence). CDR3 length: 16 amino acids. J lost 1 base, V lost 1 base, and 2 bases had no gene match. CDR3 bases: TGTGCCAGCAGTTTATTTCTAGCGGGGGGCACAGATACGCAGTATTTT. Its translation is CASSLFLAGGTDTQYF.

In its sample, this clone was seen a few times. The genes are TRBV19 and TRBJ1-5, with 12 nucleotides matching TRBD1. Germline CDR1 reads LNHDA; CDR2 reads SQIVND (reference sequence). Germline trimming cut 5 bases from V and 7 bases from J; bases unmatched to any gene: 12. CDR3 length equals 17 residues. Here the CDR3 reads CASSPSGQGALGQPQHF. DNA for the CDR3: TGTGCCAGTAGTCCCTCGGGACAGGGGGCTTTGGGACAGCCCCAGCATTTT.

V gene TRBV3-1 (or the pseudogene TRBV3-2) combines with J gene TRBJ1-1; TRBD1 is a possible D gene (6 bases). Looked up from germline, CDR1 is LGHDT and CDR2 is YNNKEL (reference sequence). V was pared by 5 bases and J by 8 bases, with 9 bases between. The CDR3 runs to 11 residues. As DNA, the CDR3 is TGTGCCAGCAGCGTCGGGACAGAAGCTTTCTTT. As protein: CASSVGTEAFF.

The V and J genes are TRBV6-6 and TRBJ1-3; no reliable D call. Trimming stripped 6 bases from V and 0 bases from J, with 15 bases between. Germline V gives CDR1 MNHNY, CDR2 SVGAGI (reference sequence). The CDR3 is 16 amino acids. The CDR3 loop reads CASSVGLAGSGNTIYF. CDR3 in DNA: TGTGCCAGCAGCGTCGGGCTAGCGGGCTCTGGAAACACCATATATTTT.

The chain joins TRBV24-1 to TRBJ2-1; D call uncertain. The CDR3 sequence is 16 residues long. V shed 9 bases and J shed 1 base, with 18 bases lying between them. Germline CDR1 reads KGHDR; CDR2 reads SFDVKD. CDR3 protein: CATAGWSTVSYNEQFF. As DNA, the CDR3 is TGTGCCACCGCCGGATGGAGTACTGTATCCTACAATGAGCAGTTCTTC.

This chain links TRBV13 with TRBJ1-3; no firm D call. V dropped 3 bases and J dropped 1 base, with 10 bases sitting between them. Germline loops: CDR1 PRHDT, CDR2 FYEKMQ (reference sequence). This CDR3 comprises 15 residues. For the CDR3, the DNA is TGTGCCAGCAGCTTTCTTGGAGGATCTGGAAACACCATATATTTT. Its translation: CASSFLGGSGNTIYF. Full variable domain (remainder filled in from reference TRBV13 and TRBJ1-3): AAGVIQSPRHLIKEKRETATLKCYPIPRHDTVYWYQQGPGQDPQFLISFYEKMQSDKGSIPDRFSAQQFSDYHSELNMSSLELGDSALYFCASSFLGGSGNTIYFGEGSWLTVV.

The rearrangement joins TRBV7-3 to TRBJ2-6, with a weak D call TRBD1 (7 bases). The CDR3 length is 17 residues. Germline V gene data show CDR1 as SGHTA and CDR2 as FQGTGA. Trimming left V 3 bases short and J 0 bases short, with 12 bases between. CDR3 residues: CASSFRGATSGANVLTF. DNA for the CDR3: TGTGCCAGCAGCTTCAGGGGGGCGACCTCTGGGGCCAACGTCCTGACTTTC.

DNA for the CDR3: TGTGCCAGCAGCTTGGGCGCTGGTACCCGCATTCAGTACTTC. This codes for CASSLGAGTRIQYF. The chain has TRBV7-2 and TRBJ2-4; D not certain. This CDR3 contains 14 residues. V was clipped by 3 bases and J by 9 bases, with 15 bases between them. In germline, CDR1 is SGHTA, CDR2 FQGNSA.

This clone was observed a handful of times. The CDR3 DNA reads as TGTGCCAGCAGCTTGGGGTCAGGAGGAAGTCATGGCTACACCTTC. As protein: CASSLGSGGSHGYTF. This chain uses TRBV5-6 with TRBJ1-2; D call uncertain. The V and J ends lost 0 bases and 6 bases respectively, with 15 bases between them. From germline, CDR1 is SGHDT and CDR2 YYEEEE. The length of the CDR3 is 15 residues.

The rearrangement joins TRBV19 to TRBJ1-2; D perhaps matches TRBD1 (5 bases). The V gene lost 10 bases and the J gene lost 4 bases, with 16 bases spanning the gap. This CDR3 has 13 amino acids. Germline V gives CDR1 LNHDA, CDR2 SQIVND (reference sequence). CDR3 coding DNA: TGTGCCACCACTCCGGGACTCCTCTATGGCTACACCTTC. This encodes CATTPGLLYGYTF. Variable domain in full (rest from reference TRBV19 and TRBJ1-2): DGGITQSPKYLFRKEGQNVTLSCEQNLNHDAMYWYRQDPGQGLRLIYYSQIVNDFQKGDIAEGYSVSREKKESFPLTVTSAQKNPTAFYLCATTPGLLYGYTFGSGTRLTVV.

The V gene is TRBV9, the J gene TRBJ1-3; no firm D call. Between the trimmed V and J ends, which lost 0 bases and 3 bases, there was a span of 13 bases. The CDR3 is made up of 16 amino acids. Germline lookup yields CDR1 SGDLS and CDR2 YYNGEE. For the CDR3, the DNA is TGTGCCAGCAGCGTAGGCACGAGTCTGGTTGGAAACACCATATATTTT. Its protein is CASSVGTSLVGNTIYF.

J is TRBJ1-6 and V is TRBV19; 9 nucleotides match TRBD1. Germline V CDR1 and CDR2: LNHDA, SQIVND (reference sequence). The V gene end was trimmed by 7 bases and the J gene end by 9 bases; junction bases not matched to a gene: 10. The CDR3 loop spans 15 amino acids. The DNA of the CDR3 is TGTGCCAGTAAGTCCCGGGACAGGGACCCTTCACCCCTCCACTTT. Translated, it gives CASKSRDRDPSPLHF.

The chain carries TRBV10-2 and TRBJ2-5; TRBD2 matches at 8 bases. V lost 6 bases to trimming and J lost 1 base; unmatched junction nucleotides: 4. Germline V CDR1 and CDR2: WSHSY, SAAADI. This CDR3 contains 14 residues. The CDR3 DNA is TGCGCCAGCAGCTCTACTAGCGGCCAAGAGACCCAGTACTTC. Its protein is CASSSTSGQETQYF.

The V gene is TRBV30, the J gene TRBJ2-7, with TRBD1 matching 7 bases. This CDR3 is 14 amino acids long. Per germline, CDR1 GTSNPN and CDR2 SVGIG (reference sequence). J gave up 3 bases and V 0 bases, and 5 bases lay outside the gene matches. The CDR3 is CAWSVRRDSYEQYF. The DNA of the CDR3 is TGTGCCTGGAGTGTTAGAAGGGACAGCTACGAGCAGTACTTC. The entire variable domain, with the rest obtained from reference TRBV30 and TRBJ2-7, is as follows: SQTIHQWPATLVQPVGSPLSLECTVEGTSNPNLYWYRQAAGRGLQLLFYSVGIGQISSEVPQNLSASRPQDRQFILSSKKLLLSDSGFYLCAWSVRRDSYEQYFGPGTRLTVT.

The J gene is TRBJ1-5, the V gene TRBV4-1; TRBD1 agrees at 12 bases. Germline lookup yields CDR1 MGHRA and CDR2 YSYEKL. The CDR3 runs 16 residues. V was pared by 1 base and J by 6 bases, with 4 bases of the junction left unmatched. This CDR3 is CASSQGDRGHGQPQHF. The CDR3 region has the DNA TGCGCCAGCAGCCAAGGGGACAGGGGGCATGGTCAGCCCCAGCATTTT.

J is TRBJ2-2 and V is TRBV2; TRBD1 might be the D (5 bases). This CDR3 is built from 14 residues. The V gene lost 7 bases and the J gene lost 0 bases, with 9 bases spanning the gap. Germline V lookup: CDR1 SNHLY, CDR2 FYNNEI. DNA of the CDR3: TGTGCCAGCAACAGGACACCGAACACCGGGGAGCTGTTTTTT. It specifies CASNRTPNTGELFF.

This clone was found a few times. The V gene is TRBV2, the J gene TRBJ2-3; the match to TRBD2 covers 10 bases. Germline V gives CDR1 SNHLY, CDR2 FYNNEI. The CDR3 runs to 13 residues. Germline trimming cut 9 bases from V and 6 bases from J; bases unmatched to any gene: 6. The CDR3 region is CASSGGREDTQYF. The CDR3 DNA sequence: TGTGCCAGTAGCGGGGGGAGGGAGGATACGCAGTATTTT.

CDR3 region: CASSLAANTGELFF. The CDR3, as DNA: TGTGCCAGCAGTTTAGCGGCGAACACCGGGGAGCTGTTTTTT. This rearrangement joins TRBV27 to TRBJ2-2; no clear D. CDR1 is MNHEY and CDR2 is SMNVEV in the germline V gene (reference sequence). The V and J ends lost 2 bases and 0 bases respectively, with 4 bases between them. The CDR3 totals 14 residues.

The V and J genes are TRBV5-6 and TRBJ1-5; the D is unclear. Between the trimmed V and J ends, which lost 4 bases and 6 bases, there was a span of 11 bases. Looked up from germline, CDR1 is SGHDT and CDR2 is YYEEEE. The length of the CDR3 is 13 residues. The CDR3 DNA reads TGTGCCAGCAGCCTGAACAGTGGTCAGCCCCAGCATTTT. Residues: CASSLNSGQPQHF.

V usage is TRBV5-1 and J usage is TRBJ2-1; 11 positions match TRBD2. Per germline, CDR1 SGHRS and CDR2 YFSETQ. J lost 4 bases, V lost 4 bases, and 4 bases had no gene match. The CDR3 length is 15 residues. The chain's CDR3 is CASSPTSGAYNEQFF. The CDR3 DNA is TGCGCCAGCAGCCCGACTAGCGGGGCGTACAATGAGCAGTTCTTC.